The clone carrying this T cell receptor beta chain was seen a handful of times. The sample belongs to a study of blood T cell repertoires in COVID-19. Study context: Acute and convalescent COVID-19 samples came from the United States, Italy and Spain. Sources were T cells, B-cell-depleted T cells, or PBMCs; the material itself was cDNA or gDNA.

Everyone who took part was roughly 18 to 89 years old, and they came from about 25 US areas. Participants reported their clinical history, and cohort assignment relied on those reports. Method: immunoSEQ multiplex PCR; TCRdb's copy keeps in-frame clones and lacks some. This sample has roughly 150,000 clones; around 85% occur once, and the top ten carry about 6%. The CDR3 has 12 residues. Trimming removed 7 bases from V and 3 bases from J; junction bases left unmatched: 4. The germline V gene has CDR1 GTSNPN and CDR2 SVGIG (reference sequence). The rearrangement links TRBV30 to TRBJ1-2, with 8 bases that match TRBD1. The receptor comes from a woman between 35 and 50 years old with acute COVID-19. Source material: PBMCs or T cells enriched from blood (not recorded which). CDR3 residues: CALYRGDYGYTF. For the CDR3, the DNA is TGTGCCTTGTACAGGGGGGACTATGGCTACACCTTC.